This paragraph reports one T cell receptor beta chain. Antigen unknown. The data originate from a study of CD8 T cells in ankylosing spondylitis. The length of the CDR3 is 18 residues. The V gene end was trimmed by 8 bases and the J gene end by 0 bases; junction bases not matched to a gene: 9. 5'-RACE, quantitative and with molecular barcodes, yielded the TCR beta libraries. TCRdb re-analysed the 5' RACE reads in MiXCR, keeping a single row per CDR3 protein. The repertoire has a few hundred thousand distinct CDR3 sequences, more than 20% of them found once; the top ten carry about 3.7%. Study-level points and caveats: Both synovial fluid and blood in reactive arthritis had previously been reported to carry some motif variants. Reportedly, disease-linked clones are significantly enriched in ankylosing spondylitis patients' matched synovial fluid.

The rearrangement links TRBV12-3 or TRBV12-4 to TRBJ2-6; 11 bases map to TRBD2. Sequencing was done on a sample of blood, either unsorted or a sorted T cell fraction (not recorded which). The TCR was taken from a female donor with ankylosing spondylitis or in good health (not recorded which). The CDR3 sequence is CASSSSSGRNSGANVLTF. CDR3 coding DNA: TGTGCCAGCTCATCGTCTAGCGGGAGGAACTCTGGGGCCAACGTCCTGACTTTC.